This entry lists 28 T cell receptor beta chains sequenced from one sample in a study of T cells after yellow fever vaccination. TCRdb recomputed calls from the 5' RACE reads with MiXCR, one row per CDR3 protein. The sample includes about 220,000 distinct CDR3 sequences, about 3% of them seen just once. The sequences come from CD4+ T cells sorted from PBMCs, collected 10 days after the yellow fever booster vaccination. Source of these receptors: a young man who received the YFV17D yellow fever vaccine.

This clonotype has just a few counts. The chain carries TRBV6-1 and TRBJ1-1, with D unclear. Germline CDR1 and CDR2: MNHNS and SASEGT. CDR3 length: 13 amino acids. The V end was cut by 7 bases, the J end by 4 bases, with 13 bases between. This CDR3 is CASIFRAGTEAFF. CDR3 bases: TGTGCCAGCATCTTTCGTGCGGGCACTGAAGCTTTCTTT.

This clonotype came up many times. The rearrangement joins TRBV7-6 to TRBJ1-1; no clear D gene. The CDR3 consists of 14 residues. CDR1 is SGHVS and CDR2 is FNYEAQ in the germline V gene. Trimming removed 1 base from V and 5 bases from J, with 11 bases in between. The CDR3 reads CASSLEPGRTEAFF. The CDR3 coding sequence is TGTGCCAGCAGCTTAGAGCCGGGGAGGACTGAAGCTTTCTTT.

This clonotype was detected a few times. This sequence joins TRBV20-1 and TRBJ1-6; the D gene is possibly TRBD1 (5 bases). V gave up 2 bases and J gave up 5 bases, with 10 bases separating them. From germline, CDR1 is DFQATT and CDR2 SNEGSKA (reference sequence). There are 14 residues in the CDR3. The CDR3 region is CSARPGGDNSPLHF. DNA for the CDR3: TGCAGTGCTAGACCAGGAGGGGATAATTCACCCCTCCACTTT.

The chain uses TRBV2 and TRBJ2-5; 7 bases are shared with TRBD2. Unmatched junction bases numbered 7, after V lost 5 bases and J lost 10 bases. Per the germline V gene, CDR1 is SNHLY and CDR2 is FYNNEI. This CDR3 spans 12 amino acids. CDR3 loop: CASSRILADQYF. Here the CDR3 DNA reads TGTGCCAGCAGTCGGATTCTAGCGGACCAGTACTTC.

In this sample, this clonotype turned up many times. The chain joins TRBV7-9 to TRBJ2-3; D may be TRBD2 (6 bases). The V gene's germline CDR1 is SEHNR and CDR2 FQNEAQ (reference sequence). This CDR3 comprises 14 residues. V lost 3 bases and J 2 bases, leaving 9 bases between the germline ends. CDR3 loop: CASSFSGVTDTQYF. CDR3 bases: TGTGCCAGCAGCTTTAGCGGAGTCACAGATACGCAGTATTTT. The full variable domain, with the rest looked up from reference TRBV7-9 and TRBJ2-3, is DTGVSQNPRHKITKRGQNVTFRCDPISEHNRLYWYRQTLGQGPEFLTYFQNEAQLEKSRLLSDRFSAERPKGSFSTLEIQRTEQGDSAMYLCASSFSGVTDTQYFGPGTRLTVL.

V is TRBV7-9 and J is TRBJ1-1, with D hard to call. V was clipped by 7 bases and J by 4 bases, with 13 bases between them. The CDR3 sequence is 13 residues long. Germline V gene data show CDR1 as SEHNR and CDR2 as FQNEAQ (reference sequence). The CDR3 DNA follows: TGTGCCAGCAACCTTAATCCCGTCACTGAAGCTTTCTTT. Translating it yields CASNLNPVTEAFF.

The rearrangement uses TRBV3-1 and TRBJ2-5; D uncertain. The CDR3 length is 14 residues. The V end was cut by 0 bases, the J end by 1 base, with 6 bases between. Germline CDR1 is LGHDT and CDR2 is YNNKEL (reference sequence). CDR3 region: CASSQDGSQETQYF. CDR3 DNA: TGTGCCAGCAGCCAAGACGGTTCCCAAGAGACCCAGTACTTC.

This sequence joins TRBV19 and TRBJ1-1; 7 bases agree with TRBD1. Germline lookup yields CDR1 LNHDA and CDR2 SQIVND (reference sequence). The length of the CDR3 is 14 residues. V shed 4 bases, J shed 11 bases, and the junction held 13 bases outside the gene matches. The CDR3 region has the DNA TGTGCCAGTAGTACCACCGGACAGGCCCTTGGGGCTTTCTTT. Amino acid sequence: CASSTTGQALGAFF.

In its sample, this clonotype was seen a few times. The V call is TRBV2, the J call TRBJ2-1, with a tentative D call TRBD2 (6 bases). CDR3 size: 16 residues. Germline lookup yields CDR1 SNHLY and CDR2 FYNNEI. The V and J ends lost 9 bases and 2 bases respectively, with 20 bases between them. The CDR3: CARRPGVGGTYNEQFF. DNA for the CDR3: TGTGCCAGACGTCCGGGAGTGGGGGGAACCTACAATGAGCAGTTCTTC.

This clonotype has at least ten counts. The chain combines TRBV5-1 with TRBJ1-1; D may be TRBD1 (6 bases). The CDR3 is made up of 15 amino acids. CDR1 is SGHRS, CDR2 YFSETQ, per germline. Trimming left V 5 bases short and J 5 bases short, with 19 bases between. CDR3 DNA sequence: TGCGCCAGCAGAAACCGACAGGATCCAAGGACTGAAGCTTTCTTT. Translating gives CASRNRQDPRTEAFF. Complete variable domain (other parts from reference TRBV5-1 and TRBJ1-1): KAGVTQTPRYLIKTRGQQVTLSCSPISGHRSVSWYQQTPGQGLQFLFEYFSETQRNKGNFPGRFSGRQFSNSRSEMNVSTLELGDSALYLCASRNRQDPRTEAFFGQGTRLTVV.

The V gene is TRBV24-1, the J gene TRBJ1-5; D gene uncertain. The CDR3 runs to 20 residues. V was cut by 8 bases and J by 0 bases, with 28 bases left in between. Germline CDR1 and CDR2: KGHDR and SFDVKD. In nucleotides, the CDR3 is TGTGCCACCATCAGTGACCCACCACCTCGCCAGCCTTATAGCAATCAGCCCCAGCATTTT. The encoded protein is CATISDPPPRQPYSNQPQHF.

This chain links TRBV5-6 with TRBJ2-2, with D perhaps TRBD1 or TRBD2 (5 bases each). In germline, CDR1 is SGHDT, CDR2 YYEEEE. The CDR3 extends over 16 amino acids. V lost 4 bases and J lost 1, with 14 bases in between. CDR3 DNA: TGTGCCAGCAGCGACCTCCGGGACGAGAACACCGGGGAGCTGTTTTTT. Translation: CASSDLRDENTGELFF. Complete variable domain (other parts from reference TRBV5-6 and TRBJ2-2): DAGVTQSPTHLIKTRGQQVTLRCSPKSGHDTVSWYQQALGQGPQFIFQYYEEEERQRGNFPDRFSGHQFPNYSSELNVNALLLGDSALYLCASSDLRDENTGELFFGEGSRLTVL.

The V call is TRBV7-9, the J call TRBJ2-7, with a possible D match to TRBD2 (5 bases). The germline V gene has CDR1 SEHNR and CDR2 FQNEAQ (reference sequence). V gave up 4 bases and J gave up 7 bases, with 8 bases separating them. The CDR3 totals 11 residues. The CDR3 sequence is CASSSTGEQYF. The CDR3 region has the DNA TGTGCCAGCAGCTCGACGGGGGAGCAGTACTTC. Looking up the rest from reference TRBV7-9 and TRBJ2-7 gives the full variable domain: DTGVSQNPRHKITKRGQNVTFRCDPISEHNRLYWYRQTLGQGPEFLTYFQNEAQLEKSRLLSDRFSAERPKGSFSTLEIQRTEQGDSAMYLCASSSTGEQYFGPGTRLTVT.

The chain recombines TRBV5-1 with TRBJ1-3; TRBD1 is a possible D gene (6 bases). The CDR3 has 14 amino acids. The V gene lost 4 bases and the J gene lost 8 bases, with 16 bases spanning the gap. Germline lookup yields CDR1 SGHRS and CDR2 YFSETQ. CDR3 DNA sequence: TGCGCCAGCAGCCCACAGGGATCCCGCTACACCATATATTTT. It yields the protein CASSPQGSRYTIYF.

V gene TRBV7-6 combines with J gene TRBJ2-5, with D tentatively TRBD2 (5 bases). CDR3 length: 15 amino acids. V lost 3 bases and J lost 5, with 16 bases in between. In germline, CDR1 is SGHVS, CDR2 FNYEAQ. The DNA for the CDR3 is TGTGCCAGCAGCTTCCTGGGAAGAACGGGGGAGACCCAGTACTTC. Its protein is CASSFLGRTGETQYF.

This clonotype was found a few times. The chain carries TRBV7-9 and TRBJ1-1, with D hard to call. CDR3 length: 13 residues. V lost 1 base to trimming and J lost 4 bases, with 7 bases between them. In germline, CDR1 is SEHNR, CDR2 FQNEAQ (reference sequence). CDR3 in DNA: TGTGCCAGCAGCTTAGAGCCGGGCACTGAAGCTTTCTTT. The encoded protein is CASSLEPGTEAFF.

The gene calls are TRBV24-1 and TRBJ2-1; TRBD2 aligns across 9 bases. The junction had 5 bases not matched to a gene; V was cut back by 4 bases and J by 2 bases. Germline V gene sequence: CDR1 KGHDR, CDR2 SFDVKD. The CDR3 loop spans 16 amino acids. Here the CDR3 DNA reads TGTGCCACCAGTGAACATGTAGCGGGGGCCTACAATGAGCAGTTCTTC. It codes for CATSEHVAGAYNEQFF.

There are a few counts of this clonotype. This rearrangement joins TRBV7-3 to TRBJ2-1, with unresolved D. V lost 1 base and J 0 bases, leaving 10 bases between the germline ends. This CDR3 spans 16 amino acids. Germline V gene data show CDR1 as SGHTA and CDR2 as FQGTGA. The CDR3 coding sequence is TGTGCCAGCAGCTTAATGGGTGTGAGCTCCTACAATGAGCAGTTCTTC. Its protein product is CASSLMGVSSYNEQFF.

This clonotype has only a few counts. The chain joins TRBV7-2 to TRBJ1-5; D gene ambiguous. V shed 5 bases and J shed 8 bases, with 13 bases lying between them. Germline values: CDR1 SGHTA, CDR2 FQGNSA. This CDR3 is 13 amino acids long. The CDR3 bases are TGTGCCAGCAGCCGGTTTAGGCTGGAGCCCCAGCATTTT. Protein sequence: CASSRFRLEPQHF.

This clonotype was counted at least ten times. The chain recombines TRBV5-1 with TRBJ2-2; 7 nucleotides agree with TRBD1. The germline gives CDR1 SGHRS, CDR2 YFSETQ. The CDR3 runs 16 residues. J gave up 1 base and V 4 bases, and 7 bases lay outside the gene matches. CDR3 sequence: CASSPSRDRNTGELFF. The CDR3 DNA reads as TGCGCCAGCAGCCCATCTCGGGACAGGAACACCGGGGAGCTGTTTTTT.

This clonotype has a count of ten or more. This chain connects TRBV3-1 to TRBJ2-3; D remains ambiguous. This CDR3 is 13 amino acids long. Between the trimmed V and J ends, which lost 2 bases and 0 bases, there was a span of 3 bases. In germline, CDR1 is LGHDT, CDR2 YNNKEL (reference sequence). The CDR3 loop is CASSQHSTDTQYF. The DNA of the CDR3 is TGTGCCAGCAGCCAACATAGCACAGATACGCAGTATTTT.

This clonotype was observed many times. This chain links TRBV2 with TRBJ2-3, with D possibly TRBD2 on 6 matching bases. Trimming took 6 bases from V and 2 from J, leaving 9 bases between them. The length of the CDR3 is 13 residues. Germline loops: CDR1 SNHLY, CDR2 FYNNEI. CDR3 loop: CASSGTSTDTQYF. CDR3 bases: TGTGCCAGCAGCGGGACTTCCACAGATACGCAGTATTTT.

In this sample, this clonotype turned up many times. V and J are TRBV6-5 and TRBJ1-6; D gene unclear. CDR3 length: 14 residues. V shed 6 bases and J shed 13 bases, with 19 bases lying between them. The germline V gene encodes CDR1 MNHEY and CDR2 SVGAGI. Written as DNA, the CDR3 is TGTGCCAGCAGCTCCGAGTACCGGCTACCGCCCCTCCACTTT. It yields the protein CASSSEYRLPPLHF.

This clonotype showed up just a few times. The chain uses TRBV3-1 and TRBJ2-1; 7 bases are a match to TRBD2. The junction had 7 bases not matched to a gene; V was cut back by 2 bases and J by 6 bases. The CDR3 runs to 15 residues. Germline CDR1 and CDR2: LGHDT and YNNKEL (reference sequence). The CDR3 spells CASSQQRLAANEQFF. The CDR3 DNA is TGTGCCAGCAGCCAACAAAGACTAGCAGCCAATGAGCAGTTCTTC.

This clonotype was observed at least ten times. This chain links TRBV5-1 with TRBJ2-3; D gene uncertain. Germline V lookup: CDR1 SGHRS, CDR2 YFSETQ. This CDR3 has 14 residues. Trimming removed 0 bases at V and 4 bases at J, with 9 bases between. CDR3 nucleotide sequence: TGCGCCAGCAGCTTGGCCGTTACCGCAGATACGCAGTATTTT. Its translation: CASSLAVTADTQYF.

The rearrangement joins TRBV4-2 to TRBJ2-2; D possibly corresponds to TRBD1 (6 bases). V lost 0 bases, J lost 5 bases, and 10 bases lay in between. This CDR3 contains 15 residues. Germline V gene data show CDR1 as LGHNA and CDR2 as YNFKEQ. This chain's CDR3 is CASSQDHRETGELFF. The CDR3 nucleotides read TGTGCCAGCAGCCAAGATCACAGGGAAACCGGGGAGCTGTTTTTT.

This clonotype has a handful of counts. The chain carries TRBV6-5 and TRBJ2-7; 7 bases line up with TRBD1. Germline V gene data show CDR1 as MNHEY and CDR2 as SVGAGI. The CDR3 is made up of 15 amino acids. Trimming removed 0 bases from V and 3 bases from J; junction bases left unmatched: 5. The CDR3 DNA reads as TGTGCCAGCAGTTACTCTTGGACAGGACGCTACGAGCAGTACTTC. Translation: CASSYSWTGRYEQYF.

This chain uses TRBV5-1 with TRBJ2-5; 11 positions match TRBD2. The CDR3 spans 18 residues. Germline V gene sequence: CDR1 SGHRS, CDR2 YFSETQ. V lost 0 bases to trimming and J lost 0 bases; unmatched junction nucleotides: 7. The CDR3 sequence is CASSLEARTSGYQETQYF. The CDR3 nucleotides are TGCGCCAGCAGCTTGGAGGCCCGGACTAGCGGGTACCAAGAGACCCAGTACTTC.